This T cell receptor beta chain was profiled in a study of cytomegalovirus exposure and HLA in healthy donors. Study outcomes and limitations: An observed cluster of highly shared sequence variants was recorded as a likely sequencing artifact.

Amplification used 60 Vbeta primers and 13 Jbeta primers. This table comes from immunoSEQ multiplex PCR, and its TCRdb copy is limited to in-frame clones, with some not included. The sample yields 150,000 to 200,000 clones, around a tenth seen once. On this clone itself: The antigen remains unidentified.

V lost 3 bases and J lost 8, with 10 bases in between. Germline loops: CDR1 LNHNV, CDR2 YYDKDF (reference sequence). CDR3 length: 12 amino acids. Material: PBMCs. The V call is TRBV15, the J call TRBJ1-1; weak D call: TRBD1 (5 bases). The TCR sequence derives from a woman in her twenties or thirties in good health and CMV-seropositive. The CDR3 protein is CATSSPGLEAFF. CDR3 bases: TGTGCCACCAGCAGTCCGGGACTAGAAGCTTTCTTT.